Listed here is a single TCR beta chain. Its antigen is not yet known. No much larger clone is present one base from it, and per-base qualities are unavailable. This entry comes from a study of cytomegalovirus exposure and HLA in healthy donors (dated by TCRdb to about 2017). Background for the entire study: An earlier analysis of some 600 of the donors reported 276 Gb of sequence data and 117 million unique TCR beta sequences obtained from some 170 million T cells. Roughly 300 gigabases of sequencing data and tens of millions of unique TCR sequences were included in an early release covering several hundred HLA-typed donors. Of the 398 genotyped donors, over 65% fell in the genetic ancestry cluster associated with self-reported Caucasian donors. The study aimed to test whether signatures of past pathogen exposure could be identified by cataloging public T cell receptors. The study profiled the T cell repertoires of some 610 subjects by immunosequencing and related them to cytomegalovirus serostatus. Along with the approximately 650-subject first cohort, a separate validation cohort of over a hundred different subjects was used. High-throughput TCR immunosequencing, statistical association of individual TCRs with disease status, and machine learning were combined to predict cytomegalovirus infection status. In a later analysis, previously published TCR beta repertoires from 500 to 750 donors were re-analyzed and high-resolution HLA genotyping was added so that TCR occurrence patterns could be studied. Rather than drawing on any new phenotypic data, the later analysis identified candidate immune exposures from TCR beta sequences and the way those sequences occurred across donors. An earlier analysis of 587 of the donors applied high-throughput TCR beta sequencing to assess whether each TCR beta V gene segment acted as functional or pseudogenic. Donor age, sex, ethnicity and CMV serostatus were compiled together with the repertoire data. Genome-wide SNP genotypes for about 60% of the roughly 700 donors were used in a later genetic analysis, which treated that subset as a discovery cohort. All discovery cohort repertoires had been generated on a single sequencing platform. Both class I and class II loci were covered by HLA typing, at four-digit resolution. The number of donors typed differed by locus, with roughly 629-640 for A, B, C, DRB1 and DQB1, around 520 for DQA1, over 600 for DPA1, and some 440 for DPB1. Four to six DR-DQ haplotypes were handled as single units for association and clustering, since linkage in the cohort was strong. Across 398 genotyped donors of the cohort, an average of about 240,000 unique TCR beta nucleotide sequences per donor were sequenced, and roughly 20% of those sequences were non-productive.

Library preparation used the immunoSEQ multiplex PCR assay. The multiplex PCR relied on a mix of 60 forward primers for TCR Vbeta segments and 13 reverse primers for TCR Jbeta segments. A multiplex PCR assay on genomic DNA amplified the CDR3 region of rearranged TCR beta genes. The amplified TCR beta libraries were sequenced on the Illumina HiSeq System as 87-base-pair reads. On the study's bioinformatics: A later analysis tallied around 87 million unique TCR beta chains across the 666 repertoires, and about 10 million of those chains were shared by two or more donors. Raw reads were error-corrected and collapsed into unique sequences by a nearest-neighbor algorithm in which closely related sequences were merged to remove PCR and sequencing errors. V, D and J gene segments were assigned by aligning CDR3 sequences to IMGT reference sequences. For a sequence to be retained, at least a six-nucleotide match to both a V gene segment and a J gene segment was required. A rearrangement was called productive if the CDR3 had no stop codons and remained in frame with V and J, and every other rearrangement was called non-productive. Following IMGT convention, CDR3 was defined as the stretch from the second conserved V-encoded cysteine to the conserved J-encoded phenylalanine. The earlier analysis of some 540 of the donors excluded any sequence lacking an unambiguous match to a single V gene segment. An earlier analysis of a few hundred of the donors called V segments functional above 56.7% productive rearrangements and segregating when the between-donor standard deviation exceeded 5%. To diagnose cytomegalovirus status from the catalog of TCR beta chain sequences, a statistical classification framework was built. A later analysis assigned V and J genes by comparing TCR nucleotide sequences with IMGT/GENE-DB human TR gene sequences. A later analysis assigned CDR3 sequences and most-parsimonious VDJ recombination scenarios with the TCRdist pipeline. A later analysis defined each TCR beta chain by its CDR3 amino acid sequence plus V-gene family, and excluded reads lacking a unique V-gene family. To address suspected cross-contamination and a sequencing artifact, a later analysis removed 450 to 700 highly shared, low-generation-probability nucleotide sequences. For each public chain, a later analysis derived a clonal expansion index from normalized ranks of inferred template counts within each repertoire. Generation probabilities in a later analysis came from a VDJ recombination model fitted to out-of-frame rearrangements, and those results were checked against IGoR. In a later analysis, hypergeometric tests were used to score TCR-TCR, TCR-HLA and TCR-CMV co-occurrence, with a repertoire-size bias correction applied to TCR pairs. In a later analysis, false discovery rates were estimated by permuting HLA or CMV assignments 20 times. In a later analysis, co-occurring TCRs were grouped with DBSCAN, and TCRdist sequence similarity was added when clustering was performed within HLA-allele-positive subsets. Repertoires with fewer than 30,000 or more than 120,000 public chains were left out of co-occurrence clustering, as were about five repertoires with anomalous nucleotide sharing. TCRdb holds this immuneACCESS table with in-frame rearrangements only. Some clones are missing; in checked studies, unresolved V genes explain under half, and the rest has no known cause. The V and J calls and the clone size are those of that table, but D and trimming were determined from the DNA. This sample gives around 76,000 clones in total; roughly 73% of them show up just once. Clones ranked in the top ten supply about 16% of the sample.

Study-wide findings and limitations: An association between a missense DCLRE1C variant and V-gene and J-gene trimming of TCR beta chains was found in a later genetic analysis and replicated in an independent cohort. Correlated functional status among segregating V segments might be attributable to linkage disequilibrium, but an unknown experimental factor could not be ruled out. Cytomegalovirus status was reported to be diagnosed by the classifier with high specificity and sensitivity in both the original and validation cohorts. A group of highly shared sequence variants was considered likely to be a technical artifact of the sequencing pipeline. The study gave a list of roughly 150 TCR beta chains associated with cytomegalovirus. A few of the identified cytomegalovirus-associated TCR beta chains were confirmed in vitro to be specific for cytomegalovirus antigens. It was suggested by the authors that the approach could potentially be generalized to other disease states and immunological phenotypes. A further reported finding was that TCR beta sequences accurately predicted the HLA-A and HLA-B alleles for most subjects in the first cohort. Strong co-occurrence of HLA alleles, especially DR and DQ, made assigning TCR associations to individual alleles difficult. Presence/absence analyses assumed roughly uniform sequencing depth across donors, an assumption that may not hold. At a false discovery rate of 0.05, a later analysis linked 16,000 or so TCR beta sequences to specific HLA alleles. Most CMV-associated TCR beta chains appeared to be HLA-restricted in a later analysis, and the HLA associations seemed to be driven largely by CMV exposure. In a later analysis, HLA-associated TCR beta chains were found to be more clonally expanded and to have lower generation probabilities than equally common non-associated chains. Some IMGT-functional V segments, including TRBV6-2 and TRBV6-3, could not be distinguished by the 87-base-pair reads and were therefore excluded. Because counts were too low, 15 to 20 rarely observed V segments, including chromosome 9 orphons, were excluded from the earlier analysis of roughly 580 of the donors. The cohort was sequenced for TCR beta chains only, and without alpha or paired-chain data the features that could be detected were limited. Several of the top co-occurrence clusters appeared to be linked to parvovirus B19, influenza, CMV and Epstein-Barr virus, according to a later analysis. In a later analysis, TCR association rates were found to vary across HLA loci, with the most associated TCRs seen for DRB1 alleles and the fewest for HLA-C alleles. In a later genetic analysis, fewer N-insertions in productive TCRs were reported among donors in an Asian-associated ancestry cluster than the approximately 670-donor mean. While some public TCRs were present in many individuals, most TCR sequences turned up only very rarely across donors. HLA typing was unavailable for some donors at each locus, so association tests used only the typed subset. Immune exposure information for the cohort was limited to CMV serostatus. In an earlier analysis of 500 to 650 of the donors, most TCR beta V segments appeared in productive rearrangements about 87% or about 30% of the time, broadly matching IMGT annotations.

CDR1 and CDR2 (MNHEY, SVGAGI) derive from the germline V gene. From cysteine to phenylalanine, the CDR3 is 15 amino acids long. Left in the record is the CDR3 DNA by itself, 45 bases read in frame from the first base. A distance of 15 bases separates the germline ends of V and J, which lose 5 bases and 2 bases respectively. The cohort was made up of approximately 670 healthy bone marrow donors. Cohort members were all nominally healthy when sampled, although unrecorded immune exposures were likely present. The donor tested CMV seropositive and was one of the 289 seropositive cohort members. Every donor gave a peripheral blood sample, and the peripheral blood mononuclear cells from that sample were used for TCR beta sequencing. The Qiagen DNeasy Blood Extraction Kit was used to extract genomic DNA from the blood cell samples.

The specimen was PBMCs. The receptor chain draws on TRBV6-5 and TRBJ1-2; TRBD1 is a possible D gene, resting on 6 matching bases. The sequence was collected from a woman aged 40 to 49 in good health and CMV-seropositive. This receptor has the CDR3 CASSPGGRLNYGYTF. The bases are TGTGCCAGCAGTCCGGGGGGCAGGCTGAACTATGGCTACACCTTC.